The clone carrying this T cell receptor (beta chain) occurred many times. This sample stems from a study of metastatic and nonmetastatic thyroid tumors. TCRdb redid the clone calls on the PCR reads using MiXCR. The sample records approximately 34,000 clones, less than 20% being singletons. CDR1 is LNHNV and CDR2 is YYDKDF in the germline V gene (reference sequence). Trimming took off 5 bases at V and 5 bases at J, with 12 bases between the two ends. This CDR3 has 13 residues. Not a single patient had been given any form of treatment at any point before undergoing thyroid surgery. The J gene is TRBJ1-2, the V gene TRBV15; possible D gene TRBD1, 5 bases. This TCR was recovered from a female donor with papillary thyroid cancer or a benign thyroid nodule (not recorded which). Some clones in this sample may be carry-over from other donors' samples. The material sequenced was blood. CDR3 sequence: CATSDSTIYGYTF. The CDR3 coding sequence is TGTGCCACCAGCGACAGTACTATTTATGGCTACACCTTC.